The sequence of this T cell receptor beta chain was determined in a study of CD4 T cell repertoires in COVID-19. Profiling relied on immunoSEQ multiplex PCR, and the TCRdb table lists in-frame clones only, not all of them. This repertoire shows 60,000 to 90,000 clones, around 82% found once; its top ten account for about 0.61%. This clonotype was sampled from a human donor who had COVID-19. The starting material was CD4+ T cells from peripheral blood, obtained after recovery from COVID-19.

CDR3 nucleotide sequence: TGTGCCAGCAGCTCGCCGACTAGCGGGAGGGAGCCCGGGGAGCTGTTTTTT. Protein: CASSSPTSGREPGELFF. The chain carries TRBV5-8 and TRBJ2-2, with 14 positions matching TRBD2. The CDR3 covers 17 residues. Trimming at V came to 3 bases and at J to 6 bases, leaving 7 bases not matched to a gene. CDR1 SGHTS and CDR2 YDEGEE come from the germline V gene.